The TCR beta chain under discussion was sequenced for a study of blood T cell repertoires in COVID-19. In the authors' workflow: The authors estimated nucleated cell counts from reference gene primer amplification. The table came from immunoSEQ multiplex PCR; TCRdb's copy has only in-frame clones and leaves some out. From that table come the V and J calls and clone size; the DNA was used to work out D and trimming. The table lists about 24,000 clones, 80% to 90% of them singletons, with about 8.8% in the top ten. This clone was seen a handful of times. The clonotype originates from a man aged 65 to 85 with acute or convalescent COVID-19. Sequencing was performed on peripheral blood.

The DNA of the CDR3 is TGCGCCAGCAGCTTGAAACCCCCTAGCGGGGGGGCGGCGACCGGGGAGCTGTTTTTT. Protein: CASSLKPPSGGAATGELFF. The chain employs TRBV5-1 and TRBJ2-2; 12 positions match TRBD2. The trim removed 1 base at V and 5 bases at J, leaving 12 bases unmatched. CDR3 size: 19 residues. Germline V gene lookup returns CDR1 SGHRS and CDR2 YFSETQ.